The source of this TCR beta chain is a study of blood T cell repertoires in COVID-19. The overall study: T cells, B-cell-depleted T cells, or PBMCs provided the cDNA or gDNA that served as material.

Here immunoSEQ multiplex PCR was the method, and the copy in TCRdb shows in-frame clones only, minus some. The repertoire holds a few hundred thousand clones, with over 80% as singletons. Trimming took off 5 bases at V and 2 bases at J, with 16 bases between the two ends. The CDR3 spans 15 residues. CDR1 and CDR2 from the germline V gene are SGHKS and YYEKEE (reference sequence). Input material: peripheral blood. The chain joins TRBV5-5 to TRBJ1-1, with unresolved D. The TCR originated in a woman in her forties or fifties with COVID-19, enrolled during active disease. CDR3 DNA sequence: TGTGCCAGCAGGCCGGGGATGACGGGAAACACTGAAGCTTTCTTT. Translated: CASRPGMTGNTEAFF.